This T cell receptor beta chain was sequenced in a study of shared clonotypes between healthy human individuals. CD45RO-negative, CCR7-selected cells formed the naive CD8 fraction, which excluded terminally differentiated effector memory CD45RA+ cells. Nashville, Tennessee was home to all donors, each a Caucasian adult. Regarding the study as a whole: Memory subsets generally showed lower estimated richness than naive subsets. Sorted-subset sequencing, rarefaction showed, was incomplete despite large depth.

Details on this clone: Antigen: not known.

This CDR3 is built from 14 residues. CDR1 is MNHEY and CDR2 is SVGAGI in the germline V gene. V was clipped by 0 bases and J by 3 bases, with 8 bases between them. Using immunoSEQ multiplex PCR, the repertoire was profiled, and TCRdb retains in-frame clones only, with some absent. The sample yields about 2 million clones, about 95% seen once. The rearrangement joins TRBV6-5 to TRBJ1-2; a possible D gene is TRBD1 (5 bases). The sequence derives from a man aged 18-30 years in good health. Sequenced: naive CD8+ T cells sorted from blood. In nucleotides, the CDR3 is TGTGCCAGCAGTTACTCGGGGGTCTACTATGGCTACACCTTC. It yields the protein CASSYSGVYYGYTF.